The 28 T cell receptor beta chains below come from one sample, sequenced in a study of T cell responses to AZD1222 COVID-19 vaccine. The table came from immunoSEQ multiplex PCR; TCRdb's copy has only in-frame clones and leaves some out. The sample holds about 160,000 clones, 94% seen once. This material consisted of peripheral blood, taken on day 0 of AZD1222 vaccination. The receptors were gathered from an adult in good health.

The chain joins TRBV7-9 to TRBJ2-2; D might be TRBD1 or TRBD2, each matching 6 bases. The CDR3 runs 14 residues. CDR1 SEHNR and CDR2 FQNEAQ come from the germline V gene (reference sequence). Trimming removed 1 base at V and 4 bases at J, with 7 bases between. The CDR3 nucleotides are TGTGCCAGCAGCTTAGGGGGGGCCACCGGGGAGCTGTTTTTT. Encoded protein: CASSLGGATGELFF.

The J gene is TRBJ1-2, the V gene TRBV9; a possible D gene is TRBD1 (5 bases). Trimming took off 4 bases at V and 8 bases at J, with 15 bases between the two ends. This CDR3 is built from 13 residues. Germline CDR1 and CDR2: SGDLS and YYNGEE. This CDR3 reads CASSPDSRGGYTF. CDR3 DNA: TGTGCCAGCAGCCCAGACAGTCGGGGAGGCTACACCTTC.

The chain is built from TRBV5-8 and TRBJ2-3; D is perhaps TRBD2 (5 bases). This CDR3 contains 16 residues. Trimming pared 7 bases from V and 0 bases from J, leaving 18 bases between. Germline values: CDR1 SGHTS, CDR2 YDEGEE. The CDR3 coding sequence is TGTGCCAGCGGTCCGGGGAGTCCTTTTAGCACAGATACGCAGTATTTT. This sequence encodes CASGPGSPFSTDTQYF.

A single count supports this clone. This rearrangement joins TRBV19 to TRBJ2-3; D is unresolved. The CDR3 loop spans 15 amino acids. Trimming removed 1 base at V and 0 bases at J, with 8 bases between. Germline V lookup: CDR1 LNHDA, CDR2 SQIVND (reference sequence). CDR3 amino acids: CASSIVYSSTDTQYF. The CDR3 region has the DNA TGTGCCAGTAGTATAGTATACTCGAGCACAGATACGCAGTATTTT.

The rearrangement links TRBV9 to TRBJ2-6; weak D call: TRBD1 (6 bases). CDR3 size: 13 residues. Germline CDR1 reads SGDLS; CDR2 reads YYNGEE. Trimming stripped 3 bases from V and 10 bases from J, with 11 bases between. Here the CDR3 DNA reads TGTGCCAGCAGCGCATCAGGGGTGAACGTCCTGACTTTC. Translation: CASSASGVNVLTF.

This clone appeared once. This rearrangement joins TRBV4-1 to TRBJ1-5; 8 bases line up with TRBD1. The germline gives CDR1 MGHRA, CDR2 YSYEKL. The CDR3 is 15 residues long. V lost 3 bases to trimming and J lost 8 bases; unmatched junction nucleotides: 9. The CDR3, as DNA: TGCGCCAGCAGCCATAAGACAGGGGATTTCAAGCCCCAGCATTTT. It codes for CASSHKTGDFKPQHF.

The V gene is TRBV30, the J gene TRBJ2-1, with a weak D call TRBD1 (6 bases). CDR1 is GTSNPN and CDR2 is SVGIG in the germline V gene (reference sequence). The V and J ends lost 0 bases and 0 bases respectively, with 15 bases between them. There are 17 residues in the CDR3. The DNA for the CDR3 is TGTGCCTGGAGTGTAAGGCAGGGGCTATCCTCCTACAATGAGCAGTTCTTC. It encodes CAWSVRQGLSSYNEQFF.

The CDR3 protein is CAWSSTGTGVGEAFF. As DNA, the CDR3 is TGTGCCTGGAGTTCTACCGGGACAGGGGTTGGCGAAGCTTTCTTT. V gene TRBV30 combines with J gene TRBJ1-1; TRBD1 agrees at 10 bases. Per the germline V gene, CDR1 is GTSNPN and CDR2 is SVGIG (reference sequence). This CDR3 is built from 15 residues. With V trimmed by 2 bases and J by 8 bases, 11 bases remained unmatched.

The gene calls are TRBV5-5 and TRBJ1-5; D possibly corresponds to TRBD1 (6 bases). CDR1 SGHKS and CDR2 YYEKEE come from the germline V gene (reference sequence). The V gene lost 1 base and the J gene lost 6 bases, with 11 bases spanning the gap. This CDR3 region has 14 residues. CDR3 residues: CASSLRGKGQPQHF. The DNA of the CDR3 is TGTGCCAGCAGCTTGAGGGGGAAGGGTCAGCCCCAGCATTTT.

The genes are TRBV2 and TRBJ2-5, with D possibly TRBD1 on 5 matching bases. This CDR3 is 14 amino acids long. The germline V gene has CDR1 SNHLY and CDR2 FYNNEI. V lost 2 bases and J lost 1, with 8 bases in between. The CDR3 sequence is CASSEHRSQETQYF. The CDR3 DNA sequence: TGTGCCAGCAGTGAACACAGGAGCCAAGAGACCCAGTACTTC. The full variable domain, in which reference TRBV2 and TRBJ2-5 provide the parts outside the CDR3, is EPEVTQTPSHQVTQMGQEVILRCVPISNHLYFYWYRQILGQKVEFLVSFYNNEISEKSEIFDDQFSVERPDGSNFTLKIRSTKLEDSAMYFCASSEHRSQETQYFGPGTRLLVL.

The chain couples TRBV10-1 to TRBJ1-6; D is perhaps TRBD1 (6 bases). Germline V gives CDR1 WNHNN, CDR2 SYGVQD (reference sequence). V lost 0 bases and J lost 10, with 13 bases in between. The CDR3 contains 15 residues. Written as DNA, the CDR3 is TGCGCCAGCAGTGAGTCGATCAGGGGCCTATCACCCCTCCACTTT. Translating it yields CASSESIRGLSPLHF.

The CDR3 region has the DNA TGTGCCAGCAGTTACGGGGGAAATGAGCAGTTCTTC. The encoded protein is CASSYGGNEQFF. V is TRBV6-5 and J is TRBJ2-1; D possibly uses TRBD1 or TRBD2 (5 bases each). Trimming pared 2 bases from V and 7 bases from J, leaving 6 bases between. The CDR3 covers 12 residues. The germline CDR1 and CDR2 sequences are MNHEY and SVGAGI.

The V call is TRBV19, the J call TRBJ1-5; 9 bases are a match to TRBD1. Trimming took 2 bases from V and 2 from J; bases not matched to a gene: 4. Germline-derived CDR1 and CDR2 are LNHDA and SQIVND (reference sequence). The CDR3 totals 16 residues. DNA for the CDR3: TGTGCCAGTAGTATAACAGGGGGCGGTGGCAATCAGCCCCAGCATTTT. Its protein is CASSITGGGGNQPQHF.

The chain has TRBV19 and TRBJ1-6; D is possibly TRBD1 (5 bases). V lost 4 bases and J 5 bases, leaving 9 bases between the germline ends. From germline, CDR1 is LNHDA and CDR2 SQIVND (reference sequence). There are 14 residues in the CDR3. This CDR3 reads CASSTGRNNSPLHF. CDR3 DNA: TGTGCCAGTAGTACGGGACGGAATAATTCACCCCTCCACTTT.

Note on this clone: This sample includes further DNA sequences coding for the same CDR3. The gene calls are TRBV12-3 or TRBV12-4 and TRBJ1-4; no firm D call. The CDR3 loop spans 12 amino acids. Deletions cut 1 base from V and 7 bases from J, with 4 bases between. CDR3 DNA: TGTGCCAGCAGTTTAGGGGGTGAAAAACTGTTTTTT. It specifies CASSLGGEKLFF.

There are a few counts of this clone. The chain uses TRBV3-1 (or the pseudogene TRBV3-2) and TRBJ1-2, with D uncertain. Germline values: CDR1 LGHDT, CDR2 YNNKEL (reference sequence). Trimming removed 1 base from V and 8 bases from J, with 8 bases in between. This CDR3 has 12 residues. CDR3 loop: CASSQGNSGYTF. CDR3 coding DNA: TGTGCCAGCAGCCAAGGCAATTCCGGCTACACCTTC.

This sequence joins TRBV28 and TRBJ1-1, with D perhaps TRBD1 (6 bases). CDR3 size: 15 residues. V lost 2 bases to trimming and J lost 1 base, with 11 bases between them. Germline CDR1 is MDHEN and CDR2 is SYDVKM. The CDR3 DNA reads as TGTGCCAGCAGTTTAACAGGGACGGGGAACACTGAAGCTTTCTTT. Its translation is CASSLTGTGNTEAFF. The variable domain in full, completed from reference TRBV28 and TRBJ1-1, reads DVKVTQSSRYLVKRTGEKVFLECVQDMDHENMFWYRQDPGLGLRLIYFSYDVKMKEKGDIPEGYSVSREKKERFSLILESASTNQTSMYLCASSLTGTGNTEAFFGQGTRLTVV.

The CDR3 DNA sequence: TGTGCCAGCAGCACCGGGACAGGGGGCGCCGAGACCCAGTACTTC. This sequence encodes CASSTGTGGAETQYF. The chain carries TRBV5-4 and TRBJ2-5; 12 bases align to TRBD1. Germline-derived CDR1 and CDR2 are SGHNT and YYREEE (reference sequence). The CDR3 is 15 residues long. With V trimmed by 4 bases and J by 5 bases, 6 bases remained unmatched.

The chain carries TRBV7-9 and TRBJ1-4, with a possible D match to TRBD1 (5 bases). The V end lost 5 bases, the J end lost 5 bases, and 24 bases lay between the germline ends. The CDR3 is 18 amino acids. CDR1 SEHNR and CDR2 FQNEAQ come from the germline V gene (reference sequence). The CDR3, as DNA: TGTGCCAGCAGCGAAGGGAGGGGCAGGGCGGCTGACAATGAAAAACTGTTTTTT. Translation: CASSEGRGRAADNEKLFF. The variable domain in full, completed from reference TRBV7-9 and TRBJ1-4, reads DTGVSQNPRHKITKRGQNVTFRCDPISEHNRLYWYRQTLGQGPEFLTYFQNEAQLEKSRLLSDRFSAERPKGSFSTLEIQRTEQGDSAMYLCASSEGRGRAADNEKLFFGSGTQLSVL.

The V gene is TRBV5-4, the J gene TRBJ1-2, with 7 bases aligning to TRBD1. With V trimmed by 2 bases and J by 4 bases, 11 bases remained unmatched. This CDR3 comprises 16 residues. Germline values: CDR1 SGHNT, CDR2 YYREEE (reference sequence). CDR3 DNA sequence: TGTGCCAGCAGCTTCTACCAAGACAGGGCTGGCTATGGCTACACCTTC. Translating gives CASSFYQDRAGYGYTF.

The chain recombines TRBV19 with TRBJ1-5; 8 nucleotides align to TRBD1. Germline-derived CDR1 and CDR2 are LNHDA and SQIVND (reference sequence). The CDR3 length is 15 residues. Trimming took 6 bases from V and 2 from J; bases not matched to a gene: 6. The CDR3 here is CASRDGTGRNQPQHF. The CDR3 DNA sequence: TGTGCCAGTAGAGATGGGACAGGTCGCAATCAGCCCCAGCATTTT.

This clone has just one count. The rearrangement joins TRBV19 to TRBJ2-3; a possible D gene is TRBD1 (6 bases). V was clipped by 0 bases and J by 4 bases, with 11 bases between them. CDR1 and CDR2 from the germline V gene are LNHDA and SQIVND (reference sequence). The CDR3 has 15 residues. The CDR3 is CASSIEGGVADTQYF. CDR3 nucleotides: TGTGCCAGTAGTATAGAAGGGGGAGTGGCAGATACGCAGTATTTT.

This sequence joins TRBV6-4 and TRBJ2-1; D not certain. CDR3 size: 13 residues. Trimming left V 5 bases short and J 5 bases short, with 10 bases between. Germline V gene lookup returns CDR1 MRHNA and CDR2 SNTAGT. The chain's CDR3 is CASSSNTNNEQFF. The CDR3, as DNA: TGTGCCAGCAGTTCGAATACGAACAATGAGCAGTTCTTC.

The chain couples TRBV7-2 to TRBJ2-5; D gene uncertain. Trimming cost V 8 bases and J 5 bases, with 6 bases left between them. Germline V lookup: CDR1 SGHTA, CDR2 FQGNSA. The CDR3 is 10 amino acids. CDR3 bases: TGTGCCAGCTCCGAGGAGACCCAGTACTTC. This gives the protein CASSEETQYF.

The genes are TRBV6-5 and TRBJ1-4; D gene uncertain. The CDR3 runs to 14 residues. The V end lost 6 bases, the J end lost 6 bases, and 14 bases lay between the germline ends. Germline CDR1 and CDR2: MNHEY and SVGAGI. The CDR3 DNA reads TGTGCCAGCAGCGTGGGAGACCGTTATGAAAAACTGTTTTTT. As protein: CASSVGDRYEKLFF.

The J gene is TRBJ1-4, the V gene TRBV19; no clear D. The CDR3 length is 14 residues. Germline lookup yields CDR1 LNHDA and CDR2 SQIVND (reference sequence). CDR3 nucleotide sequence: TGTGCTACCTCAAGCGCGGTATCGTCGGAAAAACTGTTTTTT. Amino acids: CATSSAVSSEKLFF.

The J gene is TRBJ1-1, the V gene TRBV15, with D maybe TRBD1 (5 bases). Trimming took 4 bases from V and 3 from J, leaving 12 bases between them. Looked up from germline, CDR1 is LNHNV and CDR2 is YYDKDF (reference sequence). The CDR3 covers 14 residues. The CDR3 loop reads CATSNSGGDTEAFF. The CDR3 region has the DNA TGTGCCACCAGCAACTCGGGGGGGGACACTGAAGCTTTCTTT.

This chain uses TRBV27 with TRBJ1-5; 7 nucleotides line up with TRBD1. V lost 6 bases to trimming and J lost 6 bases; unmatched junction nucleotides: 8. The CDR3 is 14 amino acids. CDR1 is MNHEY, CDR2 SMNVEV, per germline (reference sequence). The CDR3: CASRPTGKFQPQHF. The CDR3 DNA follows: TGTGCCAGCAGGCCGACAGGGAAATTTCAGCCCCAGCATTTT.